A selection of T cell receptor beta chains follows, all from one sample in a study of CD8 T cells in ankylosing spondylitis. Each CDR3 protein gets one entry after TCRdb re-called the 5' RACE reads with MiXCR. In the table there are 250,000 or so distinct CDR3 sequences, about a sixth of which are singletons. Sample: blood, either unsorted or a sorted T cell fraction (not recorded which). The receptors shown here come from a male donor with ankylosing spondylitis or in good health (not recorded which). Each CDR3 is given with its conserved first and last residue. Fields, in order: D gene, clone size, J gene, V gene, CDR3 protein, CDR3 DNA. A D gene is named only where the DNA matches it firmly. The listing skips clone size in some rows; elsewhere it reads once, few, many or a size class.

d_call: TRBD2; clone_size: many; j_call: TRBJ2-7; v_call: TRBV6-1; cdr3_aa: CAIIATSGEYEQYF; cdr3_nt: TGTGCCATAATTGCGACTAGCGGAGAATACGAGCAGTACTTC
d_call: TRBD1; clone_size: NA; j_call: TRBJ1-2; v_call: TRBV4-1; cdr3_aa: CASSQESGGSVGYTF; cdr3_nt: TGCGCCAGCAGCCAAGAGTCAGGGGGTTCCGTCGGCTACACCTTC
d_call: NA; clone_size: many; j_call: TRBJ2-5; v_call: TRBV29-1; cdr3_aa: CSVEDGGTYLSQETQYF; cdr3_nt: TGCAGCGTTGAAGATGGCGGGACATATTTATCCCAAGAGACCCAGTACTTC
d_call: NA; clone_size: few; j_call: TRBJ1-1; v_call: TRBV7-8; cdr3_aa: CASSFDGEMNTEAFF; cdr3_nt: TGTGCCAGCAGCTTTGACGGGGAGATGAACACTGAAGCTTTCTTT
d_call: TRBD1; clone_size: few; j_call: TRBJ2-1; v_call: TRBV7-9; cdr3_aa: CASSLARTGFSYNEQFF; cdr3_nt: TGTGCCAGCAGCTTAGCGAGGACAGGGTTTTCCTACAATGAGCAGTTCTTC
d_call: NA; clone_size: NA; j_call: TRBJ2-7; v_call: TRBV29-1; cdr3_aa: CSVCDRLSYEQYF; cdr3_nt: TGCAGCGTTTGCGACAGGCTATCCTACGAGCAGTACTTC
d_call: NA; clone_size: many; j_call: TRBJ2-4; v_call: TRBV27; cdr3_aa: CASSSVYTGKNIQYF; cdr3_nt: TGTGCCAGCAGTTCAGTCTACACGGGTAAAAACATTCAGTACTTC
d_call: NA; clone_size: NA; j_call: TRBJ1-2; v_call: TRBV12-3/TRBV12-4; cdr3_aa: CASSFLPAPYGYTF; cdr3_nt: TGTGCCAGCAGTTTTTTGCCAGCCCCCTATGGCTACACCTTC
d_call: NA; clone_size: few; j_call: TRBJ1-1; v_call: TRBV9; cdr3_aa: CASSVGGGDTEAFF; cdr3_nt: TGTGCCAGCAGCGTAGGGGGGGGCGACACTGAAGCTTTCTTT
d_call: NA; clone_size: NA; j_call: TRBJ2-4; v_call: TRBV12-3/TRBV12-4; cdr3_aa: CASTEGAGGVDIQYF; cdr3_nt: TGTGCCAGCACCGAAGGGGCGGGCGGGGTAGACATTCAGTACTTC
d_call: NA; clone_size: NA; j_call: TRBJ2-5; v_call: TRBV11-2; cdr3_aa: CASSFREETQYF; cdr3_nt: TGTGCCAGCAGCTTTCGCGAGGAGACCCAGTACTTC
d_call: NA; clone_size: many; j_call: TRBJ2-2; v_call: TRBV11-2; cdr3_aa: CASSRIPDGELFF; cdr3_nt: TGTGCCAGCAGCAGGATCCCGGACGGGGAGCTGTTTTTT
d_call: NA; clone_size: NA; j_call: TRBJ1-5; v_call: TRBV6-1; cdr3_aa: CASSEVTGANQPQHF; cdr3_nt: TGTGCCAGCAGTGAGGTGACAGGCGCCAATCAGCCCCAGCATTTT
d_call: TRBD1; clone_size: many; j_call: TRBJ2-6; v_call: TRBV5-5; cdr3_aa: CASSLTTGVISGANVLTF; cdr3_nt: TGTGCCAGCAGCTTGACGACAGGGGTTATCTCTGGGGCCAACGTCCTGACTTTC
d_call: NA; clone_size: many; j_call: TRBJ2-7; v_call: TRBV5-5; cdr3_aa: CASSLWQGSTYEQYF; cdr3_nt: TGTGCCAGCAGCTTGTGGCAGGGGAGCACCTACGAGCAGTACTTC
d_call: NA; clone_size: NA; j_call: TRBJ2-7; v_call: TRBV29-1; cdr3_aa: CSAQLRDGGYEQYF; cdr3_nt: TGCAGCGCCCAGTTAAGGGACGGCGGCTACGAGCAGTACTTC
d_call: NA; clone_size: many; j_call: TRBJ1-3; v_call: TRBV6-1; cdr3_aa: CASYGNSGNTIYF; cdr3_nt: TGTGCCTCCTACGGAAACTCTGGAAACACCATATATTTT
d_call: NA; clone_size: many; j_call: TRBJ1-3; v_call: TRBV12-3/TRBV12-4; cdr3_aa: CASSFRPDGRSGNTIYF; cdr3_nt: TGTGCCAGCAGTTTTCGGCCGGACGGACGCTCTGGAAACACCATATATTTT
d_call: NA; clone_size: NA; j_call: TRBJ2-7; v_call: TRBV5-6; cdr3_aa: CASSYGDPSYEQYF; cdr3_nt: TGTGCCAGCAGCTACGGAGACCCCTCCTACGAGCAGTACTTC
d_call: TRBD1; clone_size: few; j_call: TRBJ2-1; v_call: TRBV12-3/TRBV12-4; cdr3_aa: CASRPDRGDNEQFF; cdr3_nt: TGTGCCAGCAGGCCGGACAGGGGAGACAATGAGCAGTTCTTC
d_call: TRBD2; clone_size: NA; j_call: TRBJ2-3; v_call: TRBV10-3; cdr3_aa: CAISGAPGLAGGGDTQYF; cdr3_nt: TGTGCCATCAGTGGGGCTCCTGGCCTAGCGGGAGGAGGGGATACGCAGTATTTT
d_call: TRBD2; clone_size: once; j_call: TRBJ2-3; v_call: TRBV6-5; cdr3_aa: CASSFPSGGTSTDTQYF; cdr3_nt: TGTGCCAGCAGTTTCCCTAGCGGCGGGACTAGCACAGATACGCAGTATTTT
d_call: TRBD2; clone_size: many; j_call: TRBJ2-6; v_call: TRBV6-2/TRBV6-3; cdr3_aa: CASSYSKGGLAGVAGANVLTF; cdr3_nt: TGTGCCAGCAGTTACTCGAAAGGGGGTCTAGCGGGAGTTGCTGGGGCCAACGTCCTGACTTTC
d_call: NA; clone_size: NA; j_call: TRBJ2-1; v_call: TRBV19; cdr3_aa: CASTGGGAVDEQFF; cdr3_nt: TGTGCCAGTACCGGAGGGGGCGCAGTCGATGAGCAGTTCTTC
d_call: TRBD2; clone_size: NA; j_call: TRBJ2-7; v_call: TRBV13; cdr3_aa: CASSLGGTSGFSYEQYF; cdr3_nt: TGTGCCAGCAGCTTAGGCGGGACTAGCGGCTTCTCCTACGAGCAGTACTTC
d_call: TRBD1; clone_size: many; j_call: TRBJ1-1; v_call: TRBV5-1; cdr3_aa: CASSLGQGVTEAFF; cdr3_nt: TGTGCCAGCAGTCTGGGACAGGGGGTCACTGAAGCTTTCTTT
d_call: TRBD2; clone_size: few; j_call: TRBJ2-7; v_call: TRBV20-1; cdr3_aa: CSASEAGGYEQYF; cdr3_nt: TGCAGTGCTAGCGAAGCGGGAGGTTACGAGCAGTACTTC
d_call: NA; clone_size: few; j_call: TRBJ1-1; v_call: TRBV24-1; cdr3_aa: CATSDSDEAFF; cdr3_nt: TGTGCCACCAGTGATTCGGACGAAGCTTTCTTT
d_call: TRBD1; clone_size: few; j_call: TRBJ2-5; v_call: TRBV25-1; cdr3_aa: CASSPRTGASQETQYF; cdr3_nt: TGTGCCAGCAGTCCGCGGACAGGGGCGTCCCAAGAGACCCAGTACTTC
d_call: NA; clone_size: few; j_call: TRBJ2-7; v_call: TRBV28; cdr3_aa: CASSYQSYEQYF; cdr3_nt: TGTGCCAGCAGCTACCAGTCCTACGAGCAGTACTTC
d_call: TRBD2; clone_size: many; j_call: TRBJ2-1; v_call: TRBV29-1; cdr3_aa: CSVRLAGGYEQFF; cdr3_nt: TGCAGCGTTCGACTAGCGGGAGGTTATGAGCAGTTCTTC
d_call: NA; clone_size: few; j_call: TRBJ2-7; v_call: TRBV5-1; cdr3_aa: CASSIGQGSYEQYF; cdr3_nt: TGCGCCAGCAGCATCGGCCAGGGTTCCTACGAGCAGTACTTC
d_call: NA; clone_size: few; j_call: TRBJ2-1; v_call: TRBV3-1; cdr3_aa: CASSQDGSGYTYNEQFF; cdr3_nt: TGTGCCAGCAGCCAAGACGGCAGCGGGTACACCTACAATGAGCAGTTCTTC
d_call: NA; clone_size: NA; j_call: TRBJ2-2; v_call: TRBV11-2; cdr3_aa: CASSSWGELFF; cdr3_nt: TGTGCCAGCAGTTCATGGGGGGAGCTGTTTTTT
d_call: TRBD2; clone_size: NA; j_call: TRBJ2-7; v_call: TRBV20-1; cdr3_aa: CSARLGLASYEQYF; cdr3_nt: TGCAGTGCTAGATTGGGACTAGCGAGCTACGAGCAGTACTTC
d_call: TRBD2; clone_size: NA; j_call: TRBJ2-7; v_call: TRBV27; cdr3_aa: CASSIAGGPYEQYF; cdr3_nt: TGTGCCAGCAGCATAGCGGGAGGGCCCTACGAGCAGTACTTC
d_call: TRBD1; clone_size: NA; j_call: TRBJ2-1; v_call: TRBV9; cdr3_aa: CASSGTGGNYNEQFF; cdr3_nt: TGTGCCAGCAGCGGGACAGGGGGCAACTACAATGAGCAGTTCTTC
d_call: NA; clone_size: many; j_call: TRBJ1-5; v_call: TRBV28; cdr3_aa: CASCRRELSNQPQHF; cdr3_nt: TGTGCCAGCTGTCGCAGGGAATTGAGCAATCAGCCCCAGCATTTT
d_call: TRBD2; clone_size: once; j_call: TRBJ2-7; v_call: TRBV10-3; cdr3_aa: CAISESREDEQYF; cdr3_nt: TGTGCCATCAGTGAGTCCCGGGAGGACGAGCAGTACTTC
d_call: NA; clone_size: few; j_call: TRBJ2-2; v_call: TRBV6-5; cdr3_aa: CASSYSQIGELFF; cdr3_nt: TGTGCCAGCAGTTACTCACAGATCGGGGAGCTGTTTTTT
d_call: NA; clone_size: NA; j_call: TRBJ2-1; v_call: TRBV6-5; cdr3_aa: CASSSSEGSYNEQFF; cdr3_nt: TGTGCCAGCAGTTCCAGCGAGGGCTCCTACAATGAGCAGTTCTTC
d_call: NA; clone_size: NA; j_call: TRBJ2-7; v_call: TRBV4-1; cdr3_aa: CASSQESVLAPTADEQYF; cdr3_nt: TGCGCCAGCAGCCAAGAATCAGTCTTGGCCCCAACGGCGGACGAGCAGTACTTC
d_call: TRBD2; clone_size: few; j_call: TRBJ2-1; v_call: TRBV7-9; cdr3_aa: CASSQGLAGIGEQFF; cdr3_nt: TGTGCCAGCAGCCAGGGACTAGCGGGAATCGGGGAGCAGTTCTTC
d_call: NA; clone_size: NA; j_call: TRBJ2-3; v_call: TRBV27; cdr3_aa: CASSLFRNSRTDTQYF; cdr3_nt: TGTGCCAGCAGTTTATTTCGGAACTCTCGCACAGATACGCAGTATTTT
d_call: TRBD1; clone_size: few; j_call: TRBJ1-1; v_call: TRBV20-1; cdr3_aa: CSARKQGAGTEAFF; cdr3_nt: TGCAGTGCCAGAAAACAGGGGGCTGGGACTGAAGCTTTCTTT
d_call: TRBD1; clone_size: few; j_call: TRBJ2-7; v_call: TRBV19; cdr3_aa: CASSIGQGAYEQYF; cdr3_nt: TGTGCCAGTAGTATAGGTCAGGGGGCCTACGAGCAGTACTTC
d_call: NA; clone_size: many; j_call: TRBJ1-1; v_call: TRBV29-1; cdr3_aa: CSVKGATVEAFF; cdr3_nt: TGCAGCGTAAAAGGGGCGACAGTCGAAGCTTTCTTT
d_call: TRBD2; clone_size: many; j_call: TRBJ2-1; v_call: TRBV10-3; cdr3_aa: CAIRPPGTSNEQFF; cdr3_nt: TGTGCCATCAGACCACCCGGGACTAGCAATGAGCAGTTCTTC
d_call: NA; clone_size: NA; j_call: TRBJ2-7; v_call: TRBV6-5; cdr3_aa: CASSYGDDYEQYF; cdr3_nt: TGTGCCAGCAGTTATGGGGATGACTACGAGCAGTACTTC
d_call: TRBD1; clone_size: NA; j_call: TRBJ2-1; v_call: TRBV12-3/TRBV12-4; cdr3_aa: CASSNTGGRNEQFF; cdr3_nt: TGTGCCAGCAGTAACACAGGGGGGCGAAATGAGCAGTTCTTC
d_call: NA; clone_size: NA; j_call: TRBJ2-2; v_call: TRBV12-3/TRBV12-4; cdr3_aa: CASSPPGRIPGELFF; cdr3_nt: TGTGCCAGCAGTCCCCCCGGTAGGATCCCCGGGGAGCTGTTTTTT
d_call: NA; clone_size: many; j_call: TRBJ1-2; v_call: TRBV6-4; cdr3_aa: CASSDGGNYGYTF; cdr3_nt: TGTGCCAGCAGTGATGGGGGGAACTATGGCTACACCTTC
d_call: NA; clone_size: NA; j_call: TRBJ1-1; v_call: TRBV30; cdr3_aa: CAWSLLGLGTEAFF; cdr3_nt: TGTGCCTGGAGTTTGTTAGGGCTAGGTACTGAAGCTTTCTTT
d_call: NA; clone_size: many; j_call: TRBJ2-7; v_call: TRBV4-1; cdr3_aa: CASSQDPMGYEQYF; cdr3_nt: TGCGCCAGCAGCCAAGACCCGATGGGCTACGAGCAGTACTTC